This T cell receptor beta chain was obtained from a study of T cell clonality in common variable immunodeficiency. Study conclusions and caveats: In common variable immunodeficiency, TCR beta chains reportedly carried fewer deletions and N-nucleotide insertions. CVID patient heterogeneity limited repertoire-clinical complication correlations.

Only in-frame clones appear in the TCRdb table, and some are missing; sequencing was by immunoSEQ multiplex PCR. Recorded here are 14,000 or so clones, none singletons. Regarding this clone: Its specificity is unknown. The read falls 3 residues short of the CDR3 end, and the missing part is taken from the germline J gene.

V lost 5 bases to trimming and J lost 3 bases; unmatched junction nucleotides: 3. This CDR3 spans 13 amino acids. CDR1 and CDR2 (germline): SGHTA, FQGTGA. Reduced serum IgG, IgA and/or IgM plus specific antibody deficiency defined CVID. The CVID group had more than 12 females and 25 to 35 males, mean age approximately 40. Donors gave roughly 4.5 to 9 ml heparinized peripheral whole blood. Sequencing was done on a sample of peripheral blood mononuclear cells. The TCR comes from a human donor with common variable immunodeficiency. The V and J genes are TRBV7-3 and TRBJ2-5; 7 nucleotides line up with TRBD2. This chain's CDR3 is CASSGGREETQYF. CDR3 DNA (partial): TGTGCCAGCAGCGGGGGGAGGGAAGAGACC.